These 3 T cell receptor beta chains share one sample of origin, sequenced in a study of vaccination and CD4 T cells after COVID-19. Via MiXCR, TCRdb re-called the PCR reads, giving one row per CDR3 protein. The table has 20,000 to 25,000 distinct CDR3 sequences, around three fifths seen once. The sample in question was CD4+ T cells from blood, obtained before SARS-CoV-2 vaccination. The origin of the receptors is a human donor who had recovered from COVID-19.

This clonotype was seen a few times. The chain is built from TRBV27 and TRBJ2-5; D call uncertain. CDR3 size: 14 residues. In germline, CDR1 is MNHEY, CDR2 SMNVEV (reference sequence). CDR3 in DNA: TGTGGAATATGCGACGTCATCCTGGGAGAGACCCAGTACTTC. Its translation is CGICDVILGETQYF.

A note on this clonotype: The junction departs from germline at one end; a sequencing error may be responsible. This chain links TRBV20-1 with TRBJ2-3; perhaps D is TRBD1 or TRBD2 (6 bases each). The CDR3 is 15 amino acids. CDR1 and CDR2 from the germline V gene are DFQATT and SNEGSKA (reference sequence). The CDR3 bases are TGCAGTGCTATTCGAGGGGGGAGCCCGACAGATACGCAGTGTTTT. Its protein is CSAIRGGSPTDTQCF.

The CDR3 DNA follows: TGCAGCGCCACGGGACAGGGGTGGCAAGAGACCCAGTACTTC. Encoded protein: CSATGQGWQETQYF. The chain joins TRBV29-1 to TRBJ2-5; 10 bases match TRBD1. The V and J ends lost 7 bases and 2 bases, in that order; junction bases with no gene match: 7. The CDR3 has 14 amino acids. The germline V gene has CDR1 SQVTM and CDR2 ANQGSEA.